This T cell receptor beta chain was sequenced for a study of graft-versus-host responses after intestinal transplantation. Study information: Uniformly, recipients were administered anti-thymocyte globulin induction with subsequent tacrolimus and steroids for about 3 years.

The table came from immunoSEQ multiplex PCR; TCRdb's copy has only in-frame clones and leaves some out. The sample includes 20,000 to 25,000 clones, over 35% seen only once; the top ten take around 0.81%. Germline loops: CDR1 MNHNS, CDR2 SASEGT. Trimming cost V 3 bases and J 8 bases; bases outside gene matches: 3. The CDR3 has 12 amino acids. The chain carries TRBV6-1 and TRBJ1-2; 7 bases are shared with TRBD1. The receptor comes from a human patient who received an intestinal transplant. This specimen consisted of alloreactive CD4+ T cells from a mixed lymphocyte reaction culture, obtained before intestinal transplant. Subset of the sample: CFSE-low proliferating T cells sorted from roughly 6-day pre-transplant mixed lymphocyte reaction (GvH or HvG direction). CDR3 in amino acids: CASSEPGGGYTF. CDR3 in DNA: TGTGCCAGCAGTGAGCCAGGGGGAGGCTACACCTTC.